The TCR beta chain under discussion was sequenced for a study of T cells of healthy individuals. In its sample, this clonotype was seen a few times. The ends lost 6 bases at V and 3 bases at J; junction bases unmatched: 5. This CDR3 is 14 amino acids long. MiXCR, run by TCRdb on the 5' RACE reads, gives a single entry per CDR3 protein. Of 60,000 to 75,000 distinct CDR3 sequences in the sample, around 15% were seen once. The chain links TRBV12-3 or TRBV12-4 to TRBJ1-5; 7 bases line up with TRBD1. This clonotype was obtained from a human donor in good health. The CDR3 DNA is TGTGCCAGCAGACCCGGGACAGACAATCAGCCCCAGCATTTT. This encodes CASRPGTDNQPQHF.